This TCR beta chain stems from a study of circulating and synovial CD4+ cells in juvenile arthritis. Study findings and constraints: Deeper sequencing increased measured overlap with synovial clonotypes.

Notes on this clone: The antigen is not known.

Patients with active juvenile idiopathic arthritis donated these samples. Sequenced by immunoSEQ multiplex PCR; TCRdb stores in-frame clones only, minus some. The sample has 11,000 to 15,000 clones, around 80% seen once. The specimen sequenced was CD4+ T cells from synovial fluid. The TCR sequence derives from a human patient with juvenile idiopathic arthritis. Some clones in this sample may be carry-over from other donors' samples.

The CDR3 reads CAWSGNRATEAFF. Here the CDR3 DNA reads TGTGCCTGGAGCGGAAACAGGGCCACTGAAGCTTTCTTT. The V call is TRBV30, the J call TRBJ1-1; maybe TRBD1 (6 bases). Trimming cost V 3 bases and J 4 bases, with 12 bases left between them. The CDR3 length is 13 residues. CDR1 and CDR2 from the germline V gene are GTSNPN and SVGIG (reference sequence).